The present entry profiles one T cell receptor (beta chain) with its context. Its antigen is not identified. The data belong to a study of Graves' ophthalmopathy and Graves' hyperthyroidism. Study-wide context: Specimen type is peripheral blood, obtained at initial diagnosis before any treatment.

Amplified TCR beta CDR3 regions were obtained using RNA transcripts as template. The workflow started with a first-round RT-PCR run with HTBI primers and then moved on to a second-round multiplex PCR. TCRdb processed the multiplex PCR reads anew with MiXCR; each CDR3 protein has one entry. In the table there are almost 400,000 distinct CDR3 sequences, around 19% of which are singletons. Study-wide results and limits: It was with roughly 70% sensitivity and about 73% specificity that the model predicted ophthalmopathy progression. The majority of expanded thyroid clonotypes above 0.001 frequency also occurred in blood.

None of the included patients had other autoimmune diseases, uncontrolled infections, pregnancy or lactation, as these led to exclusion. The source is a woman under 30 with Graves' ophthalmopathy. Input material: peripheral blood.

The CDR3: CASSTSTGREVVQYF. DNA of the CDR3: TGTGCCAGCAGTACATCGACAGGGAGGGAGGTAGTGCAGTACTTC. The chain uses TRBV7-2 and TRBJ2-7; D possibly matches TRBD1 or TRBD2 (7 bases each). CDR1 is SGHTA and CDR2 is FQGNSA in the germline V gene. The CDR3 consists of 15 residues. V lost 6 bases and J lost 9, with 24 bases in between.